This T cell receptor beta chain was retrieved from a study of blood T cell repertoires in COVID-19. Study in general: Researchers got acute and convalescent COVID-19 samples from the United States, Italy and Spain. PBMCs, B-cell-depleted T cells, or T cells were the source of the cDNA or gDNA that made up the material.

The CDR3 loop spans 13 amino acids. V gave up 1 base and J gave up 3 bases, with 7 bases separating them. Per germline, CDR1 SGHVS and CDR2 FQNEAQ. As processed by the authors: The authors estimated nucleated cell counts from reference gene primer amplification. The method was immunoSEQ multiplex PCR; TCRdb's version includes in-frame clones alone and lacks a portion of them. The DNA gave D and trimming, while V, J and clone size come from that table. This table has approximately 260,000 clones, around 86% appearing once. The origin of this receptor is an older woman with active or convalescent COVID-19. The chain uses TRBV7-8 and TRBJ2-7, with D maybe TRBD1 (5 bases). The sample comprised peripheral blood. This chain's CDR3 is CASSLVDNYEQYF. The CDR3 nucleotides read TGTGCCAGCAGCTTAGTGGACAACTACGAGCAGTACTTC.